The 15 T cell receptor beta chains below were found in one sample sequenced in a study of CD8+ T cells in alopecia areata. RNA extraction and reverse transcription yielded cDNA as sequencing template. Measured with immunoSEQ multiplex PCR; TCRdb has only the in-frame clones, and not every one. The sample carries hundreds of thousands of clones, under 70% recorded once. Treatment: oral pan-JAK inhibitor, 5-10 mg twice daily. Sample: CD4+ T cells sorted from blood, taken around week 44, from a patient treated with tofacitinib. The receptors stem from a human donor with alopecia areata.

CDR3 sequence: CASNPRGSQPQHF. CDR3 DNA sequence: TGTGCCAGCAACCCCCGGGGGAGTCAGCCCCAGCATTTT. The gene calls are TRBV2 and TRBJ1-5, with D tentatively TRBD1 (5 bases). The CDR3 extends over 13 amino acids. Trimming removed 7 bases from V and 6 bases from J, with 13 bases in between. Germline lookup yields CDR1 SNHLY and CDR2 FYNNEI.

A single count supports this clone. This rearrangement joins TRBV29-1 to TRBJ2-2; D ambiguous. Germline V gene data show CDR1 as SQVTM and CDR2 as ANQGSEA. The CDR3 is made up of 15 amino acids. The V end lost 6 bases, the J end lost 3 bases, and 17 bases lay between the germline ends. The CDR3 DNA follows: TGCAGCGTCCAGTGGTCCGCCCGCGACACCGGGGAGCTGTTTTTT. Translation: CSVQWSARDTGELFF.

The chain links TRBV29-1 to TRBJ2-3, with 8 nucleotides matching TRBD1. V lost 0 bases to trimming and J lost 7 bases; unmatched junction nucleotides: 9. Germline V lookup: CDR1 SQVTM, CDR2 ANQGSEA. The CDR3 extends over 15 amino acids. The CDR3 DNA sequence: TGCAGCGTTGAAGATCCGGACAGGGTATTAAATACGCAGTATTTT. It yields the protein CSVEDPDRVLNTQYF.

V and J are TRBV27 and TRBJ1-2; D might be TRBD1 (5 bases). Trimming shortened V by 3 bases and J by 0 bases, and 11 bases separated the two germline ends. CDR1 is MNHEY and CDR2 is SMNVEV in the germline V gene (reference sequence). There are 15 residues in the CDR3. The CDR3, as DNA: TGTGCCAGCAGTTTGTCGGGGACCGCTAACTATGGCTACACCTTC. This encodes CASSLSGTANYGYTF.

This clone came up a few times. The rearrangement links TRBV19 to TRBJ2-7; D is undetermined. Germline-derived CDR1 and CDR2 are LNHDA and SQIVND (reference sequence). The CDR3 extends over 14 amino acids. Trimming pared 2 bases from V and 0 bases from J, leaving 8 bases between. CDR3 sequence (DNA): TGTGCCAGTAGTATAAAAGGCAACTCCTACGAGCAGTACTTC. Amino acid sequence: CASSIKGNSYEQYF.

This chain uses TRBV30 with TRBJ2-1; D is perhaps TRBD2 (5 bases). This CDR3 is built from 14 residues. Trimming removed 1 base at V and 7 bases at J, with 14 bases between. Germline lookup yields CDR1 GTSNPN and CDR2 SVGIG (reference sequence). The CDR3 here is CAWSGYQAENEQFF. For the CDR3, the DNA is TGTGCCTGGAGTGGGTATCAAGCGGAGAATGAGCAGTTCTTC.

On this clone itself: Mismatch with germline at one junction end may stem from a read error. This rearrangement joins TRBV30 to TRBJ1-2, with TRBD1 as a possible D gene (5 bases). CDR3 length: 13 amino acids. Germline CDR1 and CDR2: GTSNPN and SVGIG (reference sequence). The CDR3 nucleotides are TGTGCCTGGAGTGACGGGACCCCGGCCCCGGTCTTCTTC. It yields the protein CAWSDGTPAPVFF.

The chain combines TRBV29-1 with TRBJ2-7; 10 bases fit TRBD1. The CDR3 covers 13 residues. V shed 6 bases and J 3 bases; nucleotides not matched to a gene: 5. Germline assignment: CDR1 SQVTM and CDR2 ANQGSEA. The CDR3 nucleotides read TGCAGCGTGGCCGGGACAGGGGTCTACGAGCAGTACTTC. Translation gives CSVAGTGVYEQYF.

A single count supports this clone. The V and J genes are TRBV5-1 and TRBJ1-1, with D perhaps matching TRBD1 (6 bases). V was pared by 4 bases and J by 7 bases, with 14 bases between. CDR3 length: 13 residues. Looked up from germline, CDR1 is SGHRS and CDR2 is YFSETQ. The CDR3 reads CASSPGTPYEAFF. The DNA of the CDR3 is TGCGCCAGCAGCCCGGGGACACCCTATGAAGCTTTCTTT.

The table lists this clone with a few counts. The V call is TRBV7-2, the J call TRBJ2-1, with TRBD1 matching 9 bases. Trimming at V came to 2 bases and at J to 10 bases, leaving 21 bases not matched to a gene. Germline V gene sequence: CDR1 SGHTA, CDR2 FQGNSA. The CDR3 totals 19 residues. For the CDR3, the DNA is TGTGCCAGCAGCTTATATGGGACAGGGTGGATCCCTGAGGCGCGGGAGCAGTTCTTC. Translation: CASSLYGTGWIPEAREQFF.

As DNA, the CDR3 is TGCGCCAGCCTTAGACAGGGGGCAAAGAGAGAGACCCAGTACTTC. Translated: CASLRQGAKRETQYF. The chain joins TRBV10-2 to TRBJ2-5, with 10 nucleotides matching TRBD1. The CDR3 totals 15 residues. After removal of 8 bases from V and 4 bases from J, the junction contained 10 bases not matched to a gene. Germline V gene lookup returns CDR1 WSHSY and CDR2 SAAADI.

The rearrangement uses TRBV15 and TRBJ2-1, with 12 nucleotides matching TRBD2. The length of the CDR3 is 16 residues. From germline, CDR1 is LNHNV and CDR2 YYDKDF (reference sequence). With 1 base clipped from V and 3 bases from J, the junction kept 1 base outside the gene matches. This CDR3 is CATSRGTSGDYNEQFF. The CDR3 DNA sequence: TGTGCCACCAGCAGAGGGACTAGCGGGGACTACAATGAGCAGTTCTTC.

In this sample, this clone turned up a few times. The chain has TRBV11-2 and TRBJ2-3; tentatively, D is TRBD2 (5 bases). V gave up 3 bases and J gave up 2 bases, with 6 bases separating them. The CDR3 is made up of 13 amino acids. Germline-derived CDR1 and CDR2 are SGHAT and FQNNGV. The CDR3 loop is CASSLGDTDTQYF. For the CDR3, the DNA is TGTGCCAGCAGCTTGGGAGACACAGATACGCAGTATTTT.

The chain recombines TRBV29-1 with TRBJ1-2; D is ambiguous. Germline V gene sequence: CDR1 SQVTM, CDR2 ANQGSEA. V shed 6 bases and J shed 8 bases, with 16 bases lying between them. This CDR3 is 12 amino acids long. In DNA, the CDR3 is TGCAGCGTCGCTCTTCGGACGTACGGCTACACCTTC. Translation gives CSVALRTYGYTF.

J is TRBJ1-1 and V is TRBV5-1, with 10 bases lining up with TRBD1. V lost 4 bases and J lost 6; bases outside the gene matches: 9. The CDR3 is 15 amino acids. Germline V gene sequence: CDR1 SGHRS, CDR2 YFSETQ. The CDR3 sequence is CASSVMTGGSAEAFF. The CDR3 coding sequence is TGCGCCAGCAGCGTTATGACAGGGGGCAGTGCTGAAGCTTTCTTT.